Listed here are 2 T cell receptor beta chains from one sample, sequenced in a study of CD8 T cells in ankylosing spondylitis. TCRdb called the 5' RACE reads again in MiXCR, with one record for every CDR3 protein. The table includes roughly 130,000 distinct CDR3 sequences, 7.5% to 9.5% detected once. Sequencing was performed on synovial fluid, either unsorted or a sorted T cell fraction (not recorded which). Source of these receptors: a male donor with ankylosing spondylitis.

This chain connects TRBV20-1 to TRBJ2-2; possible D gene TRBD2, 5 bases. V was clipped by 6 bases and J by 7 bases, with 18 bases between them. This CDR3 has 14 residues. Germline CDR1 reads DFQATT; CDR2 reads SNEGSKA (reference sequence). This chain's CDR3 is CSAVSRHGVGELFF. In nucleotides, the CDR3 is TGCAGTGCGGTCAGCCGTCACGGGGTCGGGGAGCTGTTTTTT.

This clonotype was picked up many times. The chain combines TRBV7-2 with TRBJ2-1; 7 nucleotides line up with TRBD2. CDR3 length: 15 amino acids. V lost 0 bases to trimming and J lost 6 bases; unmatched junction nucleotides: 5. Germline V gene sequence: CDR1 SGHTA, CDR2 FQGNSA. This CDR3 reads CASSLAGTKGNEQFF. The CDR3 nucleotides are TGTGCCAGCAGCTTAGCTGGGACTAAAGGCAATGAGCAGTTCTTC.